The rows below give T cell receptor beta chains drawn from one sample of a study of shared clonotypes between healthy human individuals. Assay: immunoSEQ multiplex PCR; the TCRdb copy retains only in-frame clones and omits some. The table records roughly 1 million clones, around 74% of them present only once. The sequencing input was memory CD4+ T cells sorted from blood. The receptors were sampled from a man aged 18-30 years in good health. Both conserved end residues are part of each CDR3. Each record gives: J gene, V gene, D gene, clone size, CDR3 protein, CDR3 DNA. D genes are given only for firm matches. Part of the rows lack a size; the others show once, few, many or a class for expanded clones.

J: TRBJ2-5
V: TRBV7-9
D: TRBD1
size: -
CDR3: CASSLWLDRGRETQYF
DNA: TGTGCCAGCAGCTTATGGTTGGACAGGGGCAGAGAGACCCAGTACTTC

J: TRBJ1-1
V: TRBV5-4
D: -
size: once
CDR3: CASSLESDVRGAFF
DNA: TGTGCCAGCAGCTTGGAGTCGGATGTGAGAGGTGCTTTCTTT

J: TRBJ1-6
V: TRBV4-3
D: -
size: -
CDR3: CASSQARAGRDSPLHF
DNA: TGCGCCAGCAGCCAAGCCCGGGCAGGCAGGGATTCACCCCTCCACTTT

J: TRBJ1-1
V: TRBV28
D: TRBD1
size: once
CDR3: CASSLWGDRVINTEAFF
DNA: TGTGCCAGCAGTTTATGGGGGGACAGGGTCATAAACACTGAAGCTTTCTTT

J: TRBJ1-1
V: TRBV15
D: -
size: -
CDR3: CATSREGTPEAFF
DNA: TGTGCCACCAGCAGAGAAGGGACCCCTGAAGCTTTCTTT

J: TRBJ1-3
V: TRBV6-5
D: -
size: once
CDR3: CASSTQGGGNTIYF
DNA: TGTGCCAGCAGTACGCAGGGAGGCGGAAACACCATATATTTT

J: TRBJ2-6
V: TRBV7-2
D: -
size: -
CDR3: CASSRGHPRSGANVLTF
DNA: TGTGCCAGCAGCCGGGGACACCCCCGCTCTGGGGCCAACGTCCTGACTTTC

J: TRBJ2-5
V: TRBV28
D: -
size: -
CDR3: CASGGTRQETQYF
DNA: TGTGCCAGCGGTGGGACCCGACAAGAGACCCAGTACTTC

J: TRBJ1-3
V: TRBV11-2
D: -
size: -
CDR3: CASSSDGISGNTIYF
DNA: TGTGCCAGCAGCTCGGACGGGATCTCTGGAAACACCATATATTTT

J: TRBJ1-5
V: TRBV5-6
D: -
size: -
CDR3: CASSLFKGERGQPQHF
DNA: TGTGCCAGCAGCTTGTTTAAAGGGGAGAGGGGGCAGCCCCAGCATTTT

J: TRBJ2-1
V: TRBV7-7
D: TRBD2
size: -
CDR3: CASSPGSGGNEQFF
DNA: TGTGCTAGCAGCCCGGGGAGCGGGGGCAATGAGCAGTTCTTC

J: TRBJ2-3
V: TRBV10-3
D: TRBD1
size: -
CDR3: CAITRDRVSTDTQYF
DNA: TGTGCCATCACCCGGGACAGGGTGTCCACAGATACGCAGTATTTT

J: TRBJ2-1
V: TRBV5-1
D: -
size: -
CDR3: CASRVVSGNEQFF
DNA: TGCGCCAGCAGGGTAGTGTCGGGCAATGAGCAGTTCTTC

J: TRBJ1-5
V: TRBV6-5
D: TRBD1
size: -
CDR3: CASSSGTARPQHF
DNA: TGTGCCAGCAGTTCCGGGACAGCTCGGCCCCAGCATTTT

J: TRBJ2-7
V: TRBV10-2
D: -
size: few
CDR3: CASRSGAYEQYF
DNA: TGCGCCAGCCGATCGGGGGCCTACGAGCAGTACTTC

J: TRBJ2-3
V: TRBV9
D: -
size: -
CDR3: CASSSTVSTDTQYF
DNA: TGTGCCAGCAGCTCGACGGTTAGCACAGATACGCAGTATTTT

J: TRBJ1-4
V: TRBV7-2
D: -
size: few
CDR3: CASSWGTNEKLFF
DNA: TGTGCCAGCAGCTGGGGGACTAATGAAAAACTGTTTTTT

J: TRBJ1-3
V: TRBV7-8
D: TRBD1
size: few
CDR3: CASSGTTGTGGGNTIYF
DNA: TGTGCCAGCAGCGGAACAACCGGGACAGGGGGTGGAAACACCATATATTTT

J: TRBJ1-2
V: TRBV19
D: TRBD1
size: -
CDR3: CASITTGTHYGYTF
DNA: TGTGCCAGTATAACGACAGGGACTCACTATGGCTACACCTTC

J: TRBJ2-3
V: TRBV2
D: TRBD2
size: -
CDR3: CASTLTSGTSTDTQYF
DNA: TGTGCCAGCACGCTGACTAGCGGGACAAGCACAGATACGCAGTATTTT

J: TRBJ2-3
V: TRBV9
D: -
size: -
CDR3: CASSVGVQAGDTQYF
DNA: TGTGCCAGCAGCGTAGGCGTCCAAGCCGGAGATACGCAGTATTTT